The sequence of this T cell receptor beta chain was determined in a study of cytomegalovirus exposure and HLA in healthy donors. Looking at the study overall: Of all 360 or so donors who were genotyped, roughly 81% belonged to the Caucasian-associated ancestry cluster. The study's findings and limits: For presence/absence analyses, sequencing depth was assumed to be roughly uniform across donors. An analysis that came later showed most CMV-associated TCR beta chains appearing HLA-restricted. What was likely a sequencing artifact was a cluster of highly shared sequence variants.

The study ran its PCR with 60 Vbeta and 13 Jbeta primers. The table came from immunoSEQ multiplex PCR; TCRdb's copy has only in-frame clones and leaves some out. The data show some 130,000 clones, over 60% seen once. A word on this clone: What it recognizes is unknown. At one boundary the junction diverges from the germline segment, which might be a read error.

The TCR was taken from a human donor in good health. The specimen was PBMCs.

CDR3 residues: CATSPYSLLGELFF. The CDR3 DNA is TGTGCCACCTCACCATACAGCCTGCTCGGGGAGCTGTTTTTT. The J gene is TRBJ2-2, the V gene TRBV18; no clear D gene. The length of the CDR3 is 14 residues. Germline loops: CDR1 KGHSH, CDR2 LQKENI. The whole variable domain, remainder taken from reference TRBV18 and TRBJ2-2, is NAGVMQNPRHLVRRRGQEARLRCSPMKGHSHVYWYRQLPEEGLKFMVYLQKENIIDESGMPKERFSAEFPKEGPSILRIQQVVRGDSAAYFCATSPYSLLGELFFGEGSRLTVL.